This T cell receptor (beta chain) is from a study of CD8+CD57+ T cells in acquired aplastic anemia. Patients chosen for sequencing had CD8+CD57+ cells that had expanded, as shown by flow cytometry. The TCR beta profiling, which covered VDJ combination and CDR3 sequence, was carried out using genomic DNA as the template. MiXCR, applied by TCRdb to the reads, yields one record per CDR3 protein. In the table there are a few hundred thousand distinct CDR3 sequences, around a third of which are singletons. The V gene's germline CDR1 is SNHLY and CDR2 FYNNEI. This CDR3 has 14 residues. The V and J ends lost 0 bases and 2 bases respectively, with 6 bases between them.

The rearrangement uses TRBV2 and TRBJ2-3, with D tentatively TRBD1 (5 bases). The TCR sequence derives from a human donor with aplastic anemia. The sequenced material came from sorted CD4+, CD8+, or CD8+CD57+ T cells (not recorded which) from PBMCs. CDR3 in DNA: TGTGCCAGCAGTGAAGCGGGGCTCACAGATACGCAGTATTTT. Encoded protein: CASSEAGLTDTQYF.